The entry below gives a single TCR beta chain sequence along with its context. The antigen remains unidentified. Data came from immunoSEQ multiplex PCR; TCRdb stores just in-frame clones and leaves some out. The sample shows tens of thousands of clones, approximately 90% of them seen only once. No infections or other immune events were documented during collection. This entry belongs to a study of identifying expanded T cells in peripheral blood. General study results and limits: About 1.2 clones differed between technical replicates, versus about 15 and 19 over time.

The TCR originated in a person aged 18 to 75 in good health. Material: blood.

The CDR3 protein is CASSQGRGSTNYGYTF. The CDR3 nucleotides read TGTGCCAGCAGTCAGGGCAGGGGGAGCACTAACTATGGCTACACCTTC. J is TRBJ1-2 and V is TRBV2, with 7 bases aligning to TRBD1. V was clipped by 5 bases and J by 0 bases; unmatched bases: 9. The germline gives CDR1 SNHLY, CDR2 FYNNEI. This CDR3 contains 16 residues.